These 30 T cell receptor beta chains were sequenced from one sample in a study of response to subunit inactivated influenza vaccine. TCRdb itself ran the RT-PCR reads through MiXCR, one entry per CDR3 protein. The sample includes about 580,000 distinct CDR3 sequences, less than 15% seen only once; the top ten take over 8.5%. The sequences come from PBMCs from blood, collected 11 to 12 days after vaccination. The receptor set was obtained from a man aged 45 to 65 who received an inactivated influenza vaccine.

The J gene is TRBJ2-3, the V gene TRBV11-1; the match to TRBD2 covers 12 bases. The CDR3 has 19 amino acids. The germline CDR1 and CDR2 sequences are SGHAT and FQDESV (reference sequence). The V and J ends lost 1 base and 3 bases, in that order; junction bases with no gene match: 11. CDR3: CASSLGRSLAGGPTDTQYF. The CDR3 region has the DNA TGTGCCAGCAGCTTAGGTAGAAGTCTAGCGGGGGGGCCGACAGATACGCAGTATTTT.

The chain couples TRBV20-1 to TRBJ1-6; 8 bases line up with TRBD1. The V gene's germline CDR1 is DFQATT and CDR2 SNEGSKA (reference sequence). The CDR3 contains 13 residues. The trim removed 3 bases at V and 7 bases at J, leaving 2 bases unmatched. This CDR3 is CSARDRENSPLHF. The CDR3 DNA is TGCAGTGCTAGGGACAGGGAGAATTCACCCCTCCACTTT.

This clonotype appeared a few times. The J gene is TRBJ1-1, the V gene TRBV20-1; TRBD1 might be the D (5 bases). CDR3 length: 14 amino acids. CDR1 is DFQATT, CDR2 SNEGSKA, per germline (reference sequence). The V gene lost 2 bases and the J gene lost 1 base, with 11 bases spanning the gap. Here the CDR3 DNA reads TGCAGTGCTAGACGGGGCCACGCGAACACTGAAGCTTTCTTT. This encodes CSARRGHANTEAFF.

This chain uses TRBV24-1 with TRBJ2-1; D is unresolved. In germline, CDR1 is KGHDR, CDR2 SFDVKD. V shed 1 base and J shed 5 bases, with 8 bases lying between them. CDR3 length: 14 amino acids. In DNA, the CDR3 is TGTGCCACCAGTGATTTTTCCGGACACAATGAGCAGTTCTTC. Residues: CATSDFSGHNEQFF.

This clonotype came up a few times. The chain recombines TRBV3-1 with TRBJ2-6; D call uncertain. The V end lost 1 base, the J end lost 0 bases, and 7 bases lay between the germline ends. Germline CDR1 is LGHDT and CDR2 is YNNKEL (reference sequence). The CDR3 covers 16 residues. CDR3 DNA: TGTGCCAGCAGCCAAGTGTGGGACTCTGGGGCCAACGTCCTGACTTTC. Translation gives CASSQVWDSGANVLTF.

This clonotype showed up just a few times. The chain couples TRBV28 to TRBJ1-6, with a weak D call TRBD1 (6 bases). Germline assignment: CDR1 MDHEN and CDR2 SYDVKM. The length of the CDR3 is 14 residues. V lost 4 bases and J 9 bases, leaving 13 bases between the germline ends. This CDR3 reads CASSSGVSLSPLHF. The CDR3, as DNA: TGTGCCAGCAGTTCAGGGGTTTCCCTTTCACCCCTCCACTTT.

The rearrangement links TRBV20-1 to TRBJ2-1; TRBD2 matches at 8 bases. Germline CDR1 is DFQATT and CDR2 is SNEGSKA (reference sequence). CDR3 length: 17 amino acids. V trimming: 0 bases; J trimming: 0 bases; junction bases outside the gene matches: 7. The CDR3 sequence: CSARDARGTSSYNEQFF. In DNA, the CDR3 is TGCAGTGCTAGAGACGCCAGAGGGACTAGCTCCTACAATGAGCAGTTCTTC.

The chain couples TRBV6-1 to TRBJ2-7, with TRBD2 identical over 8 bases. V gave up 7 bases and J gave up 2 bases; unmatched junction bases: 10. The CDR3 loop spans 15 amino acids. CDR1 and CDR2 from the germline V gene are MNHNS and SASEGT. The CDR3 DNA reads as TGTGCCAGCAAACAAAGCGGGAGACTTACCTACGAGCAGTACTTC. As protein: CASKQSGRLTYEQYF.

In its sample, this clonotype was seen a few times. The chain joins TRBV25-1 to TRBJ2-1; TRBD2 matches 7 bases. V lost 3 bases, J lost 3 bases, and 5 bases stayed unmatched. The CDR3 spans 15 residues. Germline V gene data show CDR1 as MGHDK and CDR2 as SYGVNS. As DNA, the CDR3 is TGTGCCAGCAGTGATTCGACTAGCAGCTACAATGAGCAGTTCTTC. Protein sequence: CASSDSTSSYNEQFF.

V gene TRBV7-2 combines with J gene TRBJ2-5; 8 nucleotides match TRBD1. The ends lost 5 bases at V and 4 bases at J; junction bases unmatched: 9. The V gene's germline CDR1 is SGHTA and CDR2 FQGNSA. The CDR3 runs 15 residues. The CDR3 loop is CASSAGQARGETQYF. The CDR3 DNA reads TGTGCCAGCAGCGCGGGACAGGCCAGGGGAGAGACCCAGTACTTC.

This clonotype was recorded a few times. The rearrangement uses TRBV29-1 and TRBJ2-7; 11 nucleotides agree with TRBD1. Germline V gene sequence: CDR1 SQVTM, CDR2 ANQGSEA. The CDR3 length is 14 residues. Trimming at V came to 3 bases and at J to 5 bases, leaving 6 bases not matched to a gene. Here the CDR3 DNA reads TGCAGCGTTGACATCCGGGACAGGGGGAACGAGCAGTACTTC. It specifies CSVDIRDRGNEQYF.

This clonotype has only a few counts. This sequence joins TRBV7-8 and TRBJ1-5; D is ambiguous. Trimming cost V 4 bases and J 3 bases, with 13 bases left between them. In germline, CDR1 is SGHVS, CDR2 FQNEAQ. The CDR3 sequence is 15 residues long. CDR3 residues: CASSSVGRLNQPQHF. The CDR3 DNA reads TGTGCCAGCAGCTCGGTAGGGCGTCTCAATCAGCCCCAGCATTTT. Drawing the rest from reference TRBV7-8 and TRBJ1-5, the complete variable domain is GAGVSQSPRYKVAKRGQDVALRCDPISGHVSLFWYQQALGQGPEFLTYFQNEAQLDKSGLPSDRFFAERPEGSVSTLKIQRTQQEDSAVYLCASSSVGRLNQPQHFGDGTRLSIL.

The chain employs TRBV12-3 or TRBV12-4 and TRBJ2-5, with 8 bases aligning to TRBD2. The CDR3 contains 14 residues. The V and J ends lost 5 bases and 5 bases, in that order; junction bases with no gene match: 7. The CDR3 region is CASSIGTRSETQYF. DNA of the CDR3: TGTGCCAGCAGTATAGGGACTAGATCGGAGACCCAGTACTTC.

The chain employs TRBV12-3 or TRBV12-4 and TRBJ2-5, with D possibly being TRBD2 (6 bases). The CDR3 spans 15 residues. Trimming left V 5 bases short and J 4 bases short, with 17 bases between. The CDR3 sequence: CASSAAGPTGETQYF. Written as DNA, the CDR3 is TGTGCCAGCAGTGCTGCGGGGCCGACGGGAGAGACCCAGTACTTC.

The chain has TRBV7-3 and TRBJ2-3; the D gene is possibly TRBD2 (6 bases). The V end was cut by 5 bases, the J end by 0 bases, with 15 bases between. CDR1 is SGHTA and CDR2 is FQGTGA in the germline V gene. This CDR3 spans 16 amino acids. The CDR3, as DNA: TGTGCCAGCAGCCTTTATGGCGGGGCTAGCACAGATACGCAGTATTTT. Its translation: CASSLYGGASTDTQYF.

The V and J genes are TRBV13 and TRBJ2-7, with TRBD2 identical over 10 bases. The CDR3 has 15 residues. V shed 2 bases, J shed 6 bases, and the junction held 7 bases outside the gene matches. CDR1 and CDR2 (germline): PRHDT, FYEKMQ (reference sequence). CDR3 protein: CASSLTGLAVTEQYF. CDR3 in DNA: TGTGCCAGCAGCTTAACCGGACTAGCGGTAACCGAGCAGTACTTC.

The J gene is TRBJ2-5, the V gene TRBV20-1, with D possibly being TRBD1 (5 bases). CDR1 and CDR2 from the germline V gene are DFQATT and SNEGSKA (reference sequence). The ends were cut back, 3 bases at V and 1 base at J, with 9 bases in the middle. The CDR3 totals 13 residues. In nucleotides, the CDR3 is TGCAGTGCTAGGAGGACACGCCAAGAGACCCAGTACTTC. Translating gives CSARRTRQETQYF.

This clonotype was found a few times. The genes are TRBV4-3 and TRBJ2-3; the D is unclear. The CDR3 is 16 amino acids. Germline CDR1 is LGHNA and CDR2 is YSLEER. V was shortened by 0 bases and J by 4 bases, with 14 bases between the two germline ends. CDR3: CASSQDSVPSADTQYF. The CDR3 region has the DNA TGCGCCAGCAGCCAAGATAGTGTACCAAGCGCAGATACGCAGTATTTT.

The rearrangement joins TRBV5-5 to TRBJ2-5; perhaps TRBD1 as D (6 bases). Trimming left V 3 bases short and J 4 bases short, with 16 bases between. Germline V lookup: CDR1 SGHKS, CDR2 YYEKEE (reference sequence). CDR3 length: 15 residues. The CDR3 DNA is TGTGCCAGCAGCTCACAGGGAATGCTTCGAGAGACCCAGTACTTC. It codes for CASSSQGMLRETQYF. Using reference TRBV5-5 and TRBJ2-5 for the parts outside the CDR3, the full variable domain is DAGVTQSPTHLIKTRGQQVTLRCSPISGHKSVSWYQQVLGQGPQFIFQYYEKEERGRGNFPDRFSARQFPNYSSELNVNALLLGDSALYLCASSSQGMLRETQYFGPGTRLLVL.

This clonotype was recorded a few times. The chain carries TRBV7-9 and TRBJ1-5; a possible D gene is TRBD1 (5 bases). In germline, CDR1 is SEHNR, CDR2 FQNEAQ (reference sequence). This CDR3 comprises 14 residues. Trimming cost V 10 bases and J 4 bases, with 17 bases left between them. The CDR3 loop is CATGKQDANQPQHF. The CDR3 DNA reads as TGTGCCACCGGGAAACAGGATGCAAATCAGCCCCAGCATTTT.

Only a few counts were recorded for this clonotype. The rearrangement uses TRBV5-1 and TRBJ1-3; D is unclear. The CDR3 sequence is 15 residues long. The germline gives CDR1 SGHRS, CDR2 YFSETQ. The V gene lost 3 bases and the J gene lost 4 bases, with 14 bases spanning the gap. The CDR3 region is CASSSSGKVGNTIYF. The CDR3 DNA sequence: TGCGCCAGCAGCTCTTCCGGGAAAGTAGGAAACACCATATATTTT.

V usage is TRBV20-1 and J usage is TRBJ2-5, with 13 bases that match TRBD2. Germline lookup yields CDR1 DFQATT and CDR2 SNEGSKA (reference sequence). CDR3 length: 14 amino acids. The V segment lost 7 bases and the J segment 3 bases; nucleotides outside the gene matches: 5. This CDR3 reads CSVTSGGPEETQYF. The CDR3 nucleotides are TGCAGTGTGACTAGCGGGGGGCCAGAAGAGACCCAGTACTTC.

This clonotype was seen at least ten times. The rearrangement links TRBV7-9 to TRBJ1-6; D gene uncertain. The V end was cut by 2 bases, the J end by 8 bases, with 4 bases between. The CDR3 totals 12 residues. The V gene's germline CDR1 is SEHNR and CDR2 FQNEAQ (reference sequence). The CDR3: CASSLLDSPLHF. CDR3 nucleotides: TGTGCCAGCAGCTTATTAGATTCACCCCTCCACTTT.

V is TRBV6-5 and J is TRBJ2-2; 8 nucleotides agree with TRBD2. The CDR3 totals 16 residues. Trimming at V came to 0 bases and at J to 5 bases, leaving 5 bases not matched to a gene. The germline CDR1 and CDR2 sequences are MNHEY and SVGAGI. The CDR3 nucleotides are TGTGCCAGCAGTTACTCTTTGGTAGCGGGGACCGGGGAGCTGTTTTTT. This codes for CASSYSLVAGTGELFF.

As for this clonotype: One junction end does not reproduce the germline sequence, and a read error may be involved. The chain combines TRBV20-1 with TRBJ1-5, with 7 bases matching TRBD1. Germline V gene lookup returns CDR1 DFQATT and CDR2 SNEGSKA (reference sequence). The CDR3 runs 19 residues. The CDR3 is CCARKTGTALSEGNQPQHF. The DNA of the CDR3 is TGCTGTGCTAGAAAAACCGGGACAGCCCTCTCAGAGGGCAATCAGCCCCAGCATTTT.

This clonotype appeared many times. The chain combines TRBV5-4 with TRBJ2-5; no definite D call. CDR1 is SGHNT, CDR2 YYREEE, per germline (reference sequence). With 1 base removed from V and 4 bases from J, the gap between germline ends came to 17 bases. CDR3 length: 16 amino acids. CDR3 loop: CASSLRSFLGVETQYF. The CDR3 coding sequence is TGTGCCAGCAGCTTGCGGTCCTTTTTAGGAGTAGAGACCCAGTACTTC.

This rearrangement joins TRBV5-1 to TRBJ1-2; 8 bases line up with TRBD1. This CDR3 is built from 14 residues. Germline trimming cut 3 bases from V and 3 bases from J; bases unmatched to any gene: 4. The germline V gene has CDR1 SGHRS and CDR2 YFSETQ. CDR3 protein: CASSWQGQDYGYTF. The CDR3 nucleotides read TGCGCCAGCAGCTGGCAGGGACAGGACTATGGCTACACCTTC.

This clonotype has more than one count but fewer than ten. V gene TRBV28 combines with J gene TRBJ2-5; D may be TRBD1 (5 bases). This CDR3 comprises 11 residues. The V gene lost 11 bases and the J gene lost 1 base, with 8 bases spanning the gap. Germline CDR1 MDHEN, CDR2 SYDVKM. The DNA of the CDR3 is TGTGCCTGTGGGGCCCAAGAGACCCAGTACTTC. Encoded protein: CACGAQETQYF.

The chain has TRBV7-2 and TRBJ2-7; 7 nucleotides agree with TRBD1. Germline values: CDR1 SGHTA, CDR2 FQGNSA. V lost 4 bases to trimming and J lost 2 bases; unmatched junction nucleotides: 5. CDR3 length: 14 amino acids. The DNA of the CDR3 is TGTGCCAGCAGCTCGCACAGGGGCCCCTACGAGCAGTACTTC. Translating it yields CASSSHRGPYEQYF.

This clonotype was counted between two and nine times. V gene TRBV27 combines with J gene TRBJ2-7, with no clear D. The CDR3 contains 13 residues. The ends were cut back, 2 bases at V and 6 bases at J, with 11 bases in the middle. Per the germline V gene, CDR1 is MNHEY and CDR2 is SMNVEV (reference sequence). The CDR3 sequence is CASSLGSGREQYF. CDR3 nucleotides: TGTGCCAGCAGTTTAGGCTCCGGCCGCGAGCAGTACTTC.